This T cell receptor (beta chain) was obtained from a study of neurological immune-mediated disorders. General observations from the study: Levels of TCR clonal expansion peaked in HTLV-1-associated myelopathy and reached their lowest in multiple sclerosis, under those of healthy controls. There was no clinical or MRI feature that showed an association with the multiple sclerosis repertoire cluster.

The CDR3 totals 15 residues. Germline CDR1 is LNHNV and CDR2 is YYDKDF (reference sequence). V dropped 4 bases and J dropped 2 bases, with 11 bases sitting between them. This clonotype was recorded many times. What it binds is unknown. The cDNA came from 5'RACE, which used 10-nucleotide random UMIs. One entry per CDR3 protein results from TCRdb running MiXCR on the 5' RACE reads. The sample lists tens of thousands of distinct CDR3 sequences, 2.6% occurring once. The source material was PBMCs. This TCR was recovered from a woman aged 30 to 39 with multiple sclerosis. The chain uses TRBV15 and TRBJ1-4, with D maybe TRBD1 (5 bases). For the CDR3, the DNA is TGTGCCACCAGCATAAGGGGCAGGACTAATGAAAAACTGTTTTTT. Amino acid sequence: CATSIRGRTNEKLFF.